This T cell receptor beta chain is from a study of Tregs in tolerant kidney transplant recipients. General observations from the study: The most relevant donor-specific Treg TCRbeta repertoire apparently came from expansion with activated donor B cells. Few patients were studied, so findings need validation in larger groups. Biological reproducibility was not directly addressed in this study.

In the case of this clone: Antigen: not known.

Germline V CDR1 and CDR2: MDHEN, SYDVKM. V was trimmed by 0 bases and J by 0 bases, leaving 8 bases between them. The CDR3 has 15 residues. Thawed PBMCs were FACS-sorted into unstimulated CD4+CD25+CD127- regulatory T cells, CD4+CD25- non-regulatory cells, CD4 and CD8 cells. Method: immunoSEQ multiplex PCR; TCRdb's copy keeps in-frame clones and lacks some. This repertoire shows hundreds of thousands of clones, around 82% found once; its top ten account for less than 0.75%. The chain is built from TRBV28 and TRBJ2-5; D not resolved. The sequenced material came from CD4+ T cells from blood. The origin of this receptor is a human donor in good health. CDR3 bases: TGTGCCAGCAGTTTATGGGGGAACGACCAAGAGACCCAGTACTTC. This codes for CASSLWGNDQETQYF.